These T cell receptor beta chains were read from a single sample in a study of PD-1 blockade in classical Hodgkin lymphoma. Here immunoSEQ multiplex PCR was the method, and the copy in TCRdb shows in-frame clones only, minus some. The table shows 70,000 or so clones, with more than 85% occurring only once. Sequences were obtained from peripheral blood mononuclear cells (PBMCs). Every receptor here comes from a human donor with classical Hodgkin lymphoma. CDR3s include the opening cysteine and the closing phenylalanine or tryptophan. The order of the fields is V gene, D gene, clone size, J gene, CDR3 protein, CDR3 DNA. A D gene is named only where the DNA matches it firmly. Clone size is stated in some rows and not others, as once, few, many or a class when expanded.

TRBV5-6	.	.	TRBJ2-1	CASSLDYRAYNEQFF	TGTGCCAGCAGCTTGGACTATAGGGCATACAATGAGCAGTTCTTC
TRBV11-2	.	.	TRBJ2-7	CASSLAGVYEQYF	TGTGCCAGCAGCTTAGCGGGAGTATACGAGCAGTACTTC
TRBV5-4	.	.	TRBJ2-5	CASSFPGEIRETQYF	TGTGCCAGCAGCTTTCCGGGGGAAATAAGGGAGACCCAGTACTTC
TRBV7-9	.	.	TRBJ1-2	CASSLQSASVGYTF	TGTGCCAGCAGCTTACAATCCGCCTCTGTAGGCTACACCTTC
TRBV20-1	.	.	TRBJ2-7	CSARVRAEQYF	TGCAGTGCTAGAGTAAGGGCCGAGCAGTACTTC
TRBV6-1	TRBD1	.	TRBJ1-2	CASTPGQRYGYTF	TGTGCCAGCACACCGGGACAGCGATATGGCTACACCTTC
TRBV27	.	.	TRBJ1-4	CASKGGLVLPNEKLFF	TGTGCCAGCAAGGGAGGACTGGTTTTGCCTAATGAAAAACTGTTTTTT
TRBV28	TRBD1	.	TRBJ1-2	CASSPPGGTGFGYTF	TGTGCCAGCAGTCCACCCGGGGGGACAGGGTTCGGCTACACCTTC
TRBV5-1	.	.	TRBJ2-1	CASSLAGRLDYNEQFF	TGCGCCAGCAGCTTGGCCGGTCGGCTAGATTACAATGAGCAGTTCTTC
TRBV19	.	few	TRBJ1-5	CASSVGRWQPQHF	TGTGCCAGTAGTGTCGGGCGATGGCAGCCCCAGCATTTT
TRBV2	.	few	TRBJ2-7	CASKVQTYEQYF	TGTGCCAGCAAGGTACAGACCTACGAGCAGTACTTC
TRBV6-6	TRBD1	once	TRBJ1-1	CASSGTDRALNTEAFF	TGTGCCAGCAGCGGAACCGACAGGGCCCTGAACACTGAAGCTTTCTTT
TRBV11-2	.	.	TRBJ1-5	CASSLRTYQPQHF	TGTGCCAGCAGCTTAAGGACCTATCAGCCCCAGCATTTT
TRBV10-1	.	.	TRBJ2-5	CASSDHRGPREQYF	TGCGCCAGCAGTGACCACAGGGGCCCTCGGGAGCAGTACTTC